This TCR beta chain was found in a study of cytomegalovirus exposure and HLA in healthy donors. Germline CDR1 reads LNHDA; CDR2 reads SQIVND (reference sequence). The CDR3 runs to 13 residues. V lost 7 bases and J 2 bases, leaving 12 bases between the germline ends. The sample holds one count of this clone. PCR amplification relied on 60 Vbeta primers (plus 13 Jbeta primers). Generated by immunoSEQ multiplex PCR, the TCRdb table keeps only in-frame clones and is missing some. In the table there are some 95,000 clones, 80% of which are singletons. The sequence was obtained from a man aged 25-45 years in good health and CMV-seronegative. Sequencing used PBMCs. The chain recombines TRBV19 with TRBJ2-7, with D possibly matching TRBD2 (6 bases). CDR3 in DNA: TGTGCCAGTAATCGGGGGTTGGCCTACGAGCAGTACTTC. Translation: CASNRGLAYEQYF.